In its sample, the clone carrying this T cell receptor (beta chain) was seen once. The sample comes from a study of blood T cell repertoires in COVID-19. V dropped 1 base and J dropped 9; count of bases not matched to a gene: 6. Germline V gene sequence: CDR1 KGHSH, CDR2 LQKENI. The length of the CDR3 is 13 residues. Method: immunoSEQ multiplex PCR; TCRdb's copy keeps in-frame clones and lacks some. The top ten hold about 3.5% of the sample, which has approximately 60,000 clones, approximately 90% seen once. The J gene is TRBJ2-7, the V gene TRBV18, with TRBD2 matching over 7 bases. This receptor was obtained from a man in his fifties or sixties with active COVID-19. Sequencing input: peripheral blood. As DNA, the CDR3 is TGTGCCAGCTCACCACACCGGGGGGACGTGCAGTACTTC. Protein sequence: CASSPHRGDVQYF.